The rows below give T cell receptor beta chains drawn from one sample of a study of graft-versus-host responses after intestinal transplantation. TCRdb keeps only in-frame clones here, not all; method: immunoSEQ multiplex PCR. The repertoire holds tens of thousands of clones, with around 78% as singletons. Sample: ileum tissue, taken 12 days after intestinal transplant. The receptors shown here come from a human patient who received an intestinal transplant, so some T cells may come from the graft donor. Each CDR3 is given with its conserved first and last residue. Each record gives: V gene, clone size, J gene, CDR3 length, D gene, CDR3 protein, CDR3 DNA. The D gene is left open where the match is weak. Part of the rows lack a size; the others show once, few, many or a class for expanded clones.

TRBV18	-	TRBJ2-7	17	TRBD2	CASSPLTTSGGSYEQYF	TGTGCCAGCTCACCCCTTACAACTAGCGGGGGTTCCTACGAGCAGTACTTC
TRBV11-2	-	TRBJ1-2	14	-	CASSQAAGRDGYTF	TGTGCCAGCAGCCAAGCGGCAGGGAGGGATGGCTACACCTTC
TRBV5-4	-	TRBJ2-1	14	TRBD2	CASSLVAGLNEQFF	TGTGCCAGCAGCTTGGTAGCGGGGTTAAATGAGCAGTTCTTC
TRBV11-3	-	TRBJ2-3	17	-	CASSHGLAGGATDTQYF	TGTGCCAGCAGCCATGGACTAGCAGGGGGGGCCACAGATACGCAGTATTTT
TRBV6-1	-	TRBJ2-7	14	TRBD1	CASSRLRGSYEQYF	TGTGCCAGCAGCCGCCTCAGGGGGTCCTACGAGCAGTACTTC
TRBV6-5	-	TRBJ2-3	14	TRBD2	CASSTGTSADTQYF	TGTGCCAGCAGCACCGGGACTAGTGCAGATACGCAGTATTTT
TRBV11-3	-	TRBJ2-3	15	TRBD2	CASSLGTRGPDTQYF	TGTGCCAGCAGCCTCGGGACTAGAGGGCCAGATACGCAGTATTTT
TRBV6-5	-	TRBJ1-6	15	-	CASSYVQTHNSPLHF	TGTGCCAGCAGTTACGTACAGACCCATAATTCACCCCTCCACTTT
TRBV5-4	once	TRBJ1-5	15	-	CASSWGGKGNQPQHF	TGTGCCAGCAGCTGGGGGGGTAAGGGCAATCAGCCCCAGCATTTT
TRBV7-3	-	TRBJ2-3	15	TRBD1	CASSQQGQGTDTQYF	TGTGCCAGCAGCCAACAGGGACAGGGGACAGATACGCAGTATTTT
TRBV6-5	-	TRBJ2-5	13	-	CASSYDSGETQYF	TGTGCCAGCAGTTACGACTCGGGGGAGACCCAGTACTTC
TRBV4-2	few	TRBJ2-1	17	-	CASSLAVQGWANNEQFF	TGTGCCAGCAGCCTCGCAGTCCAGGGATGGGCTAACAATGAGCAGTTCTTC
TRBV6-4	once	TRBJ1-2	17	-	CASSLDWGEGTNYGYTF	TGTGCCAGCAGTTTAGATTGGGGGGAGGGGACTAACTATGGCTACACCTTC
TRBV7-3	-	TRBJ2-5	15	TRBD2	CASSGIAGGRETQYF	TGTGCCAGCAGCGGGATAGCGGGGGGGCGGGAGACCCAGTACTTC
TRBV10-3	few	TRBJ2-3	15	TRBD2	CATKGERESTDTQYF	TGTGCCACGAAAGGGGAGCGGGAGAGCACAGATACGCAGTATTTT
TRBV4-2	few	TRBJ2-6	15	-	CASSQDRGGANVLTF	TGTGCCAGCAGCCAAGACAGGGGTGGGGCCAACGTCCTGACTTTC
TRBV7-3	-	TRBJ2-7	17	-	CASSLIPPTRTPYEQYF	TGCGCCAGCAGCTTAATACCCCCGACAAGAACCCCTTACGAGCAGTACTTC
TRBV21-1	-	TRBJ1-5	15	-	CASRDRDRGRQPQHF	TGTGCCAGCAGGGACCGGGACAGGGGCCGACAGCCCCAGCATTTT
TRBV19	-	TRBJ2-3	17	TRBD2	CASSPLTSGGATDTQYF	TGTGCCAGTAGCCCCTTGACTAGCGGGGGGGCAACAGATACGCAGTATTTT
TRBV5-6	few	TRBJ2-7	13	-	CASSLFTGYEQYF	TGTGCCAGCAGCTTGTTTACAGGCTACGAGCAGTACTTC
TRBV23-1	-	TRBJ2-1	13	-	CASSQSPDNEQFF	TGCGCCAGCAGTCAATCCCCCGACAATGAGCAGTTCTTC
TRBV7-9	-	TRBJ1-4	13	-	CASSTSINEKLFF	TGTGCCAGCAGCACTTCGATTAATGAAAAACTGTTTTTT
TRBV6-6	-	TRBJ1-1	16	-	CASSYPAGNMNTEAFF	TGTGCCAGCAGTTACCCCGCCGGGAACATGAACACTGAAGCTTTCTTT
TRBV18	-	TRBJ2-1	17	TRBD2	CASSRTSGQRSYNEQFF	TGTGCCAGCTCCCGGACTAGCGGGCAACGCTCCTACAATGAGCAGTTCTTC